Listed below are T cell receptor beta chains from one sample, sequenced in a study of post-analysis software for immune sequencing data. TCRdb reprocessed the PCR reads with MiXCR, giving one entry per CDR3 protein. The sample consists of fewer than 900,000 distinct CDR3 sequences, 40% to 55% of them appearing once. Sample: blood. The receptors derive from a girl aged 5-17 years with multiple sclerosis. The CDR3 runs from the conserved cysteine through the conserved F or W.

v_call	j_call	cdr3_aa
TRBV7-2	TRBJ2-4	CASRRWTGENIQYF
TRBV2	TRBJ2-7	CASIPQGDSYEQYF
TRBV6-5	TRBJ1-2	CASSQTGYGYTF
TRBV6-2/TRBV6-3	TRBJ1-5	CASSYTGHQPQHF
TRBV28	TRBJ2-1	CASSHGGRSYNEQFF
TRBV7-9	TRBJ2-6	CASSLARVGGANVLTF
TRBV7-6	TRBJ2-7	CASSLWTSGYEQYF
TRBV6-5	TRBJ2-1	CASSTGTSGTHREQFF
TRBV12-3/TRBV12-4	TRBJ2-1	CASSPGLAGIEQFF
TRBV7-9	TRBJ2-7	CASGDPGQESSYEQYF
TRBV7-9	TRBJ2-3	CASSSPGLGADTQYF
TRBV12-3/TRBV12-4	TRBJ2-1	CASSSGVQFF
TRBV28	-	CASSLYRGRGGEHEQYF
TRBV5-1	-	CASSRSGSRHDVYEQYF
TRBV12-3/TRBV12-4	TRBJ2-7	CASSYVQRYEQYF
TRBV30	TRBJ2-7	CAWSLGQGASYEQYF